These T cell receptor beta chains were read from a single sample in a study of blood T cell repertoires in COVID-19. The assay was immunoSEQ multiplex PCR, and TCRdb's table has in-frame clones only and misses some. The table records fewer than 350,000 clones, about nine tenths of them present only once. Sequenced input: peripheral blood. These receptors all stem from a woman aged 25 to 39 with COVID-19, enrolled during active disease. The CDR3 runs from the conserved cysteine through the conserved F or W. A D gene is named only where the DNA matches it firmly. Clone size is shown for a subset of rows, as once, few, many or a class of expanded clone.

V gene	clone size	D gene	J gene	CDR3 protein	CDR3 DNA
TRBV27	-	TRBD2	TRBJ2-5	CASSSRLAGVETQYF	TGTGCCAGCAGTTCCCGACTAGCGGGGGTAGAGACCCAGTACTTC
TRBV18	-	-	TRBJ1-6	CASSPLQEGNSPLHF	TGTGCCAGCTCACCATTGCAGGAAGGCAATTCACCCCTCCACTTT
TRBV5-4	-	TRBD1	TRBJ1-4	CAARDRVGEKLFF	TGTGCCGCTCGGGACAGGGTGGGTGAAAAACTGTTTTTT
TRBV7-9	-	TRBD1	TRBJ1-6	CASSPPGQDSPLHF	TGTGCCAGCAGCCCCCCTGGACAGGATTCACCCCTCCACTTT
TRBV7-8	-	-	TRBJ1-6	CASSLAGILNDNSPLHF	TGTGCCAGCAGCTTAGCGGGCATCCTAAATGATAATTCACCCCTCCACTTT
TRBV11-3	once	-	TRBJ2-3	CASSRGTDTQYF	TGTGCCAGCAGCCGAGGCACAGATACGCAGTATTTT
TRBV5-1	-	-	TRBJ2-3	CASSFQGSTDTQYF	TGCGCCAGCAGCTTTCAGGGATCCACAGATACGCAGTATTTT
TRBV19	-	TRBD1	TRBJ1-3	CASLGSWDSSSGNTIYF	TGTGCCAGTTTGGGGAGCTGGGACAGCAGCTCTGGAAACACCATATATTTT
TRBV27	-	-	TRBJ1-6	CASSLSRAPLHF	TGTGCCAGCAGCCTTAGTCGGGCACCCCTCCACTTT
TRBV19	-	TRBD1	TRBJ1-6	CASSASNHGTGSRNSPLHF	TGTGCCAGTAGTGCCTCCAACCACGGGACAGGGTCGAGGAATTCACCCCTCCACTTT
TRBV5-1	once	-	TRBJ1-6	CASRLVRQANSPLHF	TGCGCCAGCAGGCTGGTGAGACAGGCCAATTCACCCCTCCACTTT
TRBV2	-	TRBD1	TRBJ1-2	CARGQGARANYGYTF	TGTGCCAGGGGACAGGGGGCACGGGCTAACTATGGCTACACCTTC
TRBV5-1	-	-	TRBJ2-7	CASSLNWSREQYF	TGCGCCAGCAGCTTGAACTGGTCTCGCGAGCAGTACTTC
TRBV5-5	-	-	TRBJ2-7	CASSLVGHVYEQYF	TGTGCCAGCAGCTTGGTCGGACACGTCTACGAGCAGTACTTC
TRBV7-2	-	-	TRBJ2-6	CASSPRTVNSGANVLTF	TGTGCCAGCAGCCCTAGGACAGTAAACTCTGGGGCCAACGTCCTGACTTTC
TRBV5-1	many	-	TRBJ2-3	CASSSTLLRDTQYF	TGCGCCAGCAGCTCCACCTTACTCCGAGATACGCAGTATTTT
TRBV2	-	-	TRBJ1-2	CASTGVVAGGYTF	TGTGCCAGCACCGGAGTTGTAGCCGGTGGCTACACCTTC
TRBV4-1	-	-	TRBJ2-7	CASSQVAGAHEQYF	TGCGCCAGCAGCCAAGTTGCGGGGGCCCACGAGCAGTACTTC